Sequencing of this TCR beta chain was carried out in a study of CD8 T cells in Susac syndrome. This clonotype was found once. The germline V gene has CDR1 DFQATT and CDR2 SNEGSKA (reference sequence). There are 15 residues in the CDR3. The V gene lost 2 bases and the J gene lost 0 bases, with 12 bases spanning the gap. Random-hexamer reverse transcription was applied to about 0.45 to 1 ug RNA. TCRdb processed the immunoSEQ multiplex PCR reads anew with MiXCR; each CDR3 protein has one entry. The sample yields roughly 250,000 distinct CDR3 sequences, less than 96% seen once. The T cells that were sequenced for TCR beta were CD8+ and CD4+ cells from blood. Recently defined diagnostic criteria for definite or probable disease were fulfilled by Susac syndrome patients.

The sequenced material came from CD4+ T cells from PBMCs. V gene TRBV20-1 combines with J gene TRBJ2-3; possible D gene TRBD2, 6 bases. The receptor was derived from a human donor with Susac syndrome. CDR3 in DNA: TGCAGTGCTAGATTCTCTAGCGCTAGCACAGATACGCAGTATTTT. The encoded protein is CSARFSSASTDTQYF.